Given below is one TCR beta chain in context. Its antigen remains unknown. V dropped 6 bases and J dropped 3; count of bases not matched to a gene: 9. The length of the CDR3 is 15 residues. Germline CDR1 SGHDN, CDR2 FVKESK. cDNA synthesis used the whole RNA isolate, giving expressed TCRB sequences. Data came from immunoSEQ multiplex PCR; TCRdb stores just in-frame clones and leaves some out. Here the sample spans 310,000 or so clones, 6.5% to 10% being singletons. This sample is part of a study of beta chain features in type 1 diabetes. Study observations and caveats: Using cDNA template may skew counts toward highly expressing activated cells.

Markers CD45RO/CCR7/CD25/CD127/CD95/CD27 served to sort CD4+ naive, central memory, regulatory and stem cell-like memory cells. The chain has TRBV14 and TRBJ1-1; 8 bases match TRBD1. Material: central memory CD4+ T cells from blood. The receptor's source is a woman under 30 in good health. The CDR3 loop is CASSPRTGWDTEAFF. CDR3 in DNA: TGTGCCAGCAGTCCACGGACAGGGTGGGACACTGAAGCTTTCTTT.